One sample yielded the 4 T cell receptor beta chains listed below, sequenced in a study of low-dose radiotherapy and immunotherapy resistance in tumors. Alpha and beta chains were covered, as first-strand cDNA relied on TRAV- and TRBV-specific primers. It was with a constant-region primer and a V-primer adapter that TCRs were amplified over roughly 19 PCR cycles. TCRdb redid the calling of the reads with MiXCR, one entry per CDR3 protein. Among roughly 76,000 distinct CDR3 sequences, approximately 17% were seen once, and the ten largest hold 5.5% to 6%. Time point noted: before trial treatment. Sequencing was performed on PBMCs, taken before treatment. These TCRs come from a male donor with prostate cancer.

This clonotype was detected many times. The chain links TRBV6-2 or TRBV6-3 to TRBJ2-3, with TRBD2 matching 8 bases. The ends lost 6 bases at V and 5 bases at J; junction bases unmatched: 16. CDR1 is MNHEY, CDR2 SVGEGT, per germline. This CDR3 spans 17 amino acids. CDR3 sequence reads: CASSEPGGGSNGDTQYF. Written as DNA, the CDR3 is TGTGCCAGCAGCGAACCGGGGGGGGGCTCAAACGGAGATACGCAGTATTTT.

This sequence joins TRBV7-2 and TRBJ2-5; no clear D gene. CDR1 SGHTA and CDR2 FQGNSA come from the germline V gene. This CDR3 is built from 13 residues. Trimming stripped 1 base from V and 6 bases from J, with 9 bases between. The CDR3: CASSLDMVQTQYF. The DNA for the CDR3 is TGTGCCAGCAGCTTAGATATGGTCCAGACCCAGTACTTC.

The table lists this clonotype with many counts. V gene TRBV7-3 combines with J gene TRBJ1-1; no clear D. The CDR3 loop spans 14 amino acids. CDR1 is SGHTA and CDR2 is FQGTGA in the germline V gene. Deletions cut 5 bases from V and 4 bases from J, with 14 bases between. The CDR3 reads CASSKDASATEAFF. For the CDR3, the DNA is TGTGCCAGCAGCAAAGACGCCTCGGCCACTGAAGCTTTCTTT.

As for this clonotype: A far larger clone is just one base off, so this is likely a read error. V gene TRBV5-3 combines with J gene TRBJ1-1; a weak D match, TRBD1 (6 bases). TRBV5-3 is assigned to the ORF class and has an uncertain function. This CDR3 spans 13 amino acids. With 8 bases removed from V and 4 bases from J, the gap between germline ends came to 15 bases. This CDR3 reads CASSRGGGTEAFF. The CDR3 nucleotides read TGTGCCAGCTCCCGAGGGGGGGGCACTGAAGCTTTCTTT.